This T cell receptor beta chain stems from a study of blood T cell repertoires in COVID-19. Study at large: PBMCs, B-cell-depleted T cells, or T cells were the source of the cDNA or gDNA that made up the material.

Original processing notes: Reference gene primers were amplified, and this amplification served to estimate nucleated cell counts. Produced via immunoSEQ multiplex PCR; TCRdb's table is partial and in-frame only. V, J and clone size are those of that table, while D and trimming were read from the DNA. The profile shows some 280,000 clones, around 86% of them singletons. Germline assignment: CDR1 SGDLS and CDR2 YYNGEE. CDR3 size: 14 residues. V was pared by 3 bases and J by 1 base, with 10 bases between. This chain joins TRBV9 and TRBJ2-5; D possibly corresponds to TRBD1 (5 bases). Sample: peripheral blood. The receptor's source is a woman in her 30s with active or convalescent COVID-19. CDR3 amino acids: CASSGTGVQETQYF. The CDR3, as DNA: TGTGCCAGCAGCGGTACAGGAGTCCAAGAGACCCAGTACTTC.